The 6 T cell receptor beta chains in this list originate from one sample, sequenced in a study of cytomegalovirus exposure and HLA in healthy donors. The PCR had 60 Vbeta and 13 Jbeta primers. TCRdb's table, derived via immunoSEQ multiplex PCR, lists solely in-frame clones and lacks some. This sample yields approximately 260,000 clones, of which approximately 84% are seen a single time; 2% belongs to the top ten. The sample was PBMCs. These receptors all come from a woman in her 40s in good health and CMV-seropositive.

The chain couples TRBV13 to TRBJ2-3; 13 nucleotides line up with TRBD2. Trimming at V came to 5 bases and at J to 0 bases, leaving 11 bases not matched to a gene. The CDR3 loop spans 19 amino acids. The germline V gene encodes CDR1 PRHDT and CDR2 FYEKMQ (reference sequence). Here the CDR3 DNA reads TGTGCCAGCAGCCCCACCGGGACTAGCGGGATCTCTAGCACAGATACGCAGTATTTT. Amino acids: CASSPTGTSGISSTDTQYF.

This chain uses TRBV30 with TRBJ1-2; perhaps TRBD1 as D (6 bases). Trimming cost V 0 bases and J 4 bases, with 9 bases left between them. The CDR3 sequence is 13 residues long. Per the germline V gene, CDR1 is GTSNPN and CDR2 is SVGIG (reference sequence). The CDR3: CAWSVAGAYGYTF. The CDR3 region has the DNA TGTGCCTGGAGTGTAGCAGGGGCCTATGGCTACACCTTC.

This chain joins TRBV5-6 and TRBJ1-2, with D possibly being TRBD1 (5 bases). The length of the CDR3 is 14 residues. The ends were cut back, 4 bases at V and 8 bases at J, with 18 bases in the middle. Germline V CDR1 and CDR2: SGHDT, YYEEEE. The CDR3 loop is CASSRMAGLGGYTF. In DNA form, the CDR3 reads TGTGCCAGCAGCCGTATGGCAGGGTTGGGCGGCTACACCTTC.

The rearrangement links TRBV7-2 to TRBJ2-3; 10 nucleotides agree with TRBD2. The germline gives CDR1 SGHTA, CDR2 FQGNSA. Unmatched junction bases numbered 7, after V lost 4 bases and J lost 3 bases. The CDR3 is 16 amino acids. CDR3 in DNA: TGTGCCAGCAGCTCTCCTAGCGGGAGACGTACAGATACGCAGTATTTT. Translated: CASSSPSGRRTDTQYF. The whole variable domain, filled in from reference TRBV7-2 and TRBJ2-3, reads GAGVSQSPSNKVTEKGKDVELRCDPISGHTALYWYRQSLGQGLEFLIYFQGNSAPDKSGLPSDRFSAERTGGSVSTLTIQRTQQEDSAVYLCASSSPSGRRTDTQYFGPGTRLTVL.

This clone was detected once. CDR3 amino acids: CASSSLHEQFF. CDR3 nucleotide sequence: TGTGCCAGCAGCTCCCTACATGAGCAGTTCTTC. This sequence joins TRBV11-2 and TRBJ2-1; no definite D call. The CDR3 runs 11 residues. CDR1 is SGHAT, CDR2 FQNNGV, per germline. The germline V and J ends were trimmed by 4 bases and 8 bases, with 6 bases remaining between them. Complete variable domain (other parts from reference TRBV11-2 and TRBJ2-1): EAGVAQSPRYKIIEKRQSVAFWCNPISGHATLYWYQQILGQGPKLLIQFQNNGVVDDSQLPKDRFSAERLKGVDSTLKIQPAKLEDSAVYLCASSSLHEQFFGPGTRLTVL.

The chain is built from TRBV6-7 and TRBJ2-7, with 9 bases aligning to TRBD1. TRBV6-7 has ORF status, its function being uncertain. The CDR3 has 13 amino acids. V shed 0 bases and J 9 bases; nucleotides not matched to a gene: 3. The CDR3 loop reads CASSYSTGGPQYF. In DNA form, the CDR3 reads TGTGCCAGCAGTTACTCGACAGGGGGACCGCAGTACTTC.